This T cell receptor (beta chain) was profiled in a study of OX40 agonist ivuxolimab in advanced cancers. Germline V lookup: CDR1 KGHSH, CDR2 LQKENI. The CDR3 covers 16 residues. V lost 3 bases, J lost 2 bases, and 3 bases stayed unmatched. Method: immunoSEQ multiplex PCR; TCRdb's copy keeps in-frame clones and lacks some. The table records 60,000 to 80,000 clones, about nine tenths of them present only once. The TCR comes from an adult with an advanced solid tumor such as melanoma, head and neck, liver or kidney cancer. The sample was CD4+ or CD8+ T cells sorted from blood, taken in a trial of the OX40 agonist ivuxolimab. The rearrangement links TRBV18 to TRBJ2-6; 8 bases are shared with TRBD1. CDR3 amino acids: CASSPQGATGANVLTF. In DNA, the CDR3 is TGTGCCAGCTCACCGCAGGGGGCGACTGGGGCCAACGTCCTGACTTTC.